This T cell receptor (beta chain) was obtained from a study of shared clonotypes between healthy human individuals. The CDR3 is 15 amino acids. The V and J ends lost 6 bases and 6 bases, in that order; junction bases with no gene match: 7. In germline, CDR1 is ENHRY, CDR2 SYGVKD. Repertoires were generated with immunoSEQ multiplex PCR, while TCRdb's copy carries only in-frame clones and drops some. This table has over a million clones, about four fifths appearing once. Input material: memory CD4+ T cells from PBMCs. As to subset: CD45RA-negative fraction. The clonotype was recovered from a man between 18 and 35 years old in good health. Some clones in this sample may be carry-over from other donors' samples. V is TRBV10-3 and J is TRBJ2-1, with TRBD2 identical over 11 bases. The CDR3 here is CAISATSGSSNEQFF. DNA of the CDR3: TGTGCCATCAGCGCAACTAGCGGGAGTTCCAATGAGCAGTTCTTC.